What follows describes a single T cell receptor (beta chain). The antigen it recognizes is unknown. Base qualities are not at hand, and no much larger clone is one base apart. Here V drops 10 bases and J drops 5 bases, and the junction holds 13 bases not matched to any gene. The germline V gene yields ENHRY for CDR1 and SYGVKD for CDR2. Taken from cysteine to phenylalanine, the CDR3 has 17 residues. The read is trimmed to its CDR3 DNA, 51 bases read in frame from base 1. The data derive from a study of cytomegalovirus exposure and HLA in healthy donors (dated by TCRdb to 2015 to 2018). As for the study more broadly: In an earlier analysis of under 600 of the donors, less than 350 Gb of sequence data and just under 120 million unique TCR beta sequences from 150 million to 200 million T cells were reported. About 280 gigabases of sequencing data and around 90 million unique TCR sequences made up an early release that covered over 550 HLA-typed donors. Of the 300 to 500 genotyped donors, approximately 81% were placed in the genetic ancestry cluster associated with self-reported Caucasian donors. The study aimed to test whether cataloging public T cell receptors could reveal signatures of past pathogen exposure. The study profiled the T cell repertoires of under 850 subjects by immunosequencing and related them to cytomegalovirus serostatus. Along with the approximately 700-subject first cohort, a separate validation cohort of more than 90 different subjects was used. To predict cytomegalovirus infection status, the study combined high-throughput TCR immunosequencing, statistical association of individual TCRs with disease status, and machine learning. To study patterns of TCR occurrence, a later analysis re-analyzed previously published TCR beta repertoires from 666 donors and added high-resolution HLA genotyping. In the later analysis, no new phenotypic data were used to find candidate immune exposures; instead, reliance was placed on TCR beta sequences and their occurrence across donors. An earlier analysis of approximately 500 of the donors applied high-throughput TCR beta sequencing to assess whether each TCR beta V gene segment acted as functional or pseudogenic. Alongside the repertoire data, information on donor age, sex, ethnicity and CMV serostatus was compiled. A later genetic analysis took genome-wide SNP genotypes for about three fifths of the 666 donors and used that subset as a discovery cohort. Every repertoire in the discovery cohort had been generated on one and the same sequencing platform. HLA typing covered class I and class II loci at four-digit resolution. Typing coverage differed by locus: A, B, C, DRB1 and DQB1 were typed in about 620-630 donors, DQA1 in approximately 520, DPA1 in 600 to 610, and DPB1 in roughly 470. A handful of DR-DQ haplotypes were handled as single units for association and clustering because linkage in the cohort was strong. Across 398 genotyped donors of the cohort, an average of roughly 250,000 unique TCR beta nucleotide sequences per donor were sequenced, and roughly 17% of those sequences were non-productive. Summary of the overall study and its limitations: It was suggested by the authors that the approach could potentially be generalized to other disease states and immunological phenotypes. Roughly uniform sequencing depth across donors was assumed in presence/absence analyses, although this assumption may not hold. A later analysis reported that several top co-occurrence clusters appeared linked to parvovirus B19, influenza, CMV and Epstein-Barr virus. Three of the identified cytomegalovirus-associated TCR beta chains were confirmed in vitro to be specific for cytomegalovirus antigens. In a later analysis, about 16,000 TCR beta sequences were associated with specific HLA alleles at a false discovery rate of 0.05. When HLA alleles, especially DR and DQ, strongly co-occurred, TCR associations were difficult to assign to individual alleles. A later analysis found that HLA-associated TCR beta chains were more clonally expanded and had lower generation probabilities than equally common non-associated chains. A further reported finding was that TCR beta sequences accurately predicted the HLA-A and HLA-B alleles for most subjects in the first cohort. The study gave a list of about 160 TCR beta chains associated with cytomegalovirus. Cytomegalovirus status was reported to be diagnosed by the classifier with high specificity and sensitivity in both the original and validation cohorts. In a later analysis, the rate of TCR association differed among HLA loci, with DRB1 alleles having the most associated TCRs and HLA-C alleles having the fewest. Because counts were too low, roughly 16 rarely observed V segments, including chromosome 9 orphons, were excluded from the earlier analysis of some 540 of the donors. The cohort was sequenced for TCR beta chains only, and without alpha or paired-chain data the features that could be detected were limited. Immune exposure information for the cohort was limited to CMV serostatus. An earlier analysis of around 500 of the donors showed that most TCR beta V segments appeared in productive rearrangements either about 90% or about 30% of the time, which broadly matched IMGT annotations. According to a later genetic analysis, donors in an Asian-associated ancestry cluster had fewer N-insertions in productive TCRs than the approximately 670-donor mean. Correlated functional status among segregating V segments might reflect linkage disequilibrium, but an unknown experimental factor could not be ruled out. A cluster of highly shared sequence variants was judged likely to represent a technical artifact of the sequencing pipeline. Because HLA typing was missing for some donors at each locus, association tests included only the typed subset. A later analysis found that most CMV-associated TCR beta chains appeared HLA-restricted, with HLA associations seemingly driven largely by CMV exposure. An association between a missense DCLRE1C variant and V-gene and J-gene trimming of TCR beta chains was found in a later genetic analysis and replicated in an independent cohort. The 87-base-pair reads could not distinguish some IMGT-functional V segments, including TRBV6-2 and TRBV6-3, so those segments were excluded. Across donors, most TCR sequences were observed very rarely, whereas some public TCRs were present in many individuals.

In total, just over 650 healthy bone marrow donors made up the cohort. All cohort members were sampled while nominally healthy, although unrecorded immune exposures were likely present. The donor was CMV seronegative and belonged to the group of 352 seronegative cohort members. Each donor provided a peripheral blood sample, and peripheral blood mononuclear cells were used for TCR beta sequencing. Genomic DNA extraction from the blood cell samples was performed with the Qiagen DNeasy Blood Extraction Kit. Library method: the immunoSEQ multiplex PCR assay. For the multiplex PCR, a mixture combining 60 forward primers for TCR Vbeta segments and 13 reverse primers for TCR Jbeta segments was used. The CDR3 region of rearranged TCR beta genes was amplified from genomic DNA by a multiplex PCR assay. On the Illumina HiSeq System, the amplified TCR beta libraries were sequenced as 87-base-pair reads. Regarding the original processing steps: A later analysis counted some 80 million unique TCR beta chains across the 666 repertoires, and approximately 11 million of these chains were shared by at least two donors. A nearest-neighbor algorithm error-corrected the raw reads and collapsed the reads into unique sequences, merging closely related sequences to remove PCR and sequencing errors. V, D and J gene segments were assigned by aligning CDR3 sequences to IMGT reference sequences. Each retained sequence needed at least a six-nucleotide match to both a V gene segment and a J gene segment. A rearrangement counted as productive if the CDR3 had no stop codons and remained in frame with V and J, and every other rearrangement counted as non-productive. CDR3 was defined according to IMGT convention as the region running from the second conserved V-encoded cysteine to the conserved J-encoded phenylalanine. The earlier analysis of about 570 of the donors excluded any sequence lacking an unambiguous match to a single V gene segment. In an earlier analysis of about 590 of the donors, a V segment was called functional when productive rearrangements were above 56.7%, and segregating when the standard deviation between donors exceeded 5%. To diagnose cytomegalovirus status from the catalog of TCR beta chain sequences, a statistical classification framework was built. In a later analysis, V and J genes were assigned by comparing TCR nucleotide sequences against IMGT/GENE-DB human TR gene sequences. In a later analysis, CDR3 sequences and most-parsimonious VDJ recombination scenarios were assigned using the TCRdist pipeline. In a later analysis, each TCR beta chain was defined by its CDR3 amino acid sequence together with its V-gene family, and reads lacking a unique V-gene family were excluded. As a way to deal with suspected cross-contamination and a sequencing artifact, a later analysis dropped over 550 nucleotide sequences that were highly shared and had low generation probability. A later analysis calculated a clonal expansion index for each public chain from normalized within-repertoire ranks of inferred template counts. In a later analysis, generation probabilities were computed using a VDJ recombination model fitted to out-of-frame rearrangements, and the results were checked against IGoR. Hypergeometric tests were used in a later analysis to score TCR-TCR, TCR-HLA and TCR-CMV co-occurrence, with a repertoire-size bias correction applied to the TCR pairs. In a later analysis, false discovery rates were estimated by permuting HLA or CMV assignments 20 times. In a later analysis, co-occurring TCRs were grouped using DBSCAN, with TCRdist sequence similarity added in when clustering inside HLA-allele-positive subsets. Co-occurrence clustering excluded repertoires with fewer than 30,000 or more than 120,000 public chains, plus five with anomalous nucleotide sharing. TCRdb provides this immuneACCESS table in a form limited to in-frame rearrangements. Some clones are lacking; in checked studies, under half of them reflect an unresolved V gene, and why the rest are absent is not known. Clone size and V and J calls were adopted from that table, with D and trimming inferred from the DNA. This sample has about 200,000 clones in its table, and roughly 90% of those were observed once. The ten largest clones represent less than 0.4% of the sample.

Rearrangement joined TRBV10-3 to TRBJ2-5, and 16 bases in between align with TRBD2. The sample consisted of PBMCs. The clonotype originates from a woman aged 25 to 39 in good health and CMV-seronegative. CDR3 reads: CATQGLAGGPGLETQYF. The DNA reads as follows: TGTGCCACTCAGGGACTAGCGGGAGGGCCGGGTCTTGAGACCCAGTACTTC.